This T cell receptor (beta chain) was sequenced in a study of T cells in localized non-small cell lung cancer. Study-level points and caveats: The study found T cell clonality highest in uninvolved adjacent lung, above tumor. A denser population of T cells in blood accompanied longer overall survival. A median of approximately 60 of the top 100 tumor clones appeared in adjacent lung, which was paired and uninvolved.

This CDR3 comprises 15 residues. J was trimmed by 0 bases and V by 5 bases; bases with no gene match: 4. Germline lookup yields CDR1 LNHDA and CDR2 SQIVND (reference sequence). TCRdb keeps only in-frame clones here, not all; method: immunoSEQ multiplex PCR. The profile shows 1,500 to 2,000 clones, 24% of them singletons. Only one count was recorded for this clone. Its antigen is unknown. The receptor's source is a female donor of 60 years or more with stage II squamous cell lung carcinoma. The sample here was lung tumor tissue, taken before any cancer treatment. The chain recombines TRBV19 with TRBJ2-5; TRBD1 matches 9 bases. The CDR3 coding sequence is TGTGCCAGTAGTCCTGACAGGGGGTACCAAGAGACCCAGTACTTC. This codes for CASSPDRGYQETQYF.